These T cell receptor beta chains were read from a single sample in a study of cytomegalovirus exposure and HLA in healthy donors. Method: immunoSEQ multiplex PCR; TCRdb's copy keeps in-frame clones and lacks some. Here the sample spans 95,000 to 130,000 clones, about 68% being singletons. The sample comprised PBMCs. These receptors were taken from a woman in her 40s in good health and CMV-seropositive. Each CDR3 is given with its conserved first and last residue. The order of the fields is V gene, CDR3 length, J gene, CDR3 protein.

v_call: TRBV28
cdr3_length: 15
j_call: TRBJ1-3
cdr3_aa: CASSPGGGAGNTIYF

v_call: TRBV7-2
cdr3_length: 13
j_call: TRBJ2-5
cdr3_aa: CASSLNAAETQYF

v_call: TRBV25-1
cdr3_length: 18
j_call: TRBJ2-3
cdr3_aa: CASSEFGSSGRARDTQYF

v_call: TRBV25-1
cdr3_length: 16
j_call: TRBJ2-3
cdr3_aa: CASSESPGGRTDTQYF

v_call: TRBV7-9
cdr3_length: 15
j_call: TRBJ1-2
cdr3_aa: CASSSQGAQDYGYTF

v_call: TRBV6-5
cdr3_length: 15
j_call: TRBJ2-1
cdr3_aa: CASSYSTNSYNEQFF

v_call: TRBV7-9
cdr3_length: 14
j_call: TRBJ1-5
cdr3_aa: CASSLAGALQPQHF

v_call: TRBV6-6
cdr3_length: 15
j_call: TRBJ2-6
cdr3_aa: CASTQGESGANVLTF

v_call: TRBV5-4
cdr3_length: 12
j_call: TRBJ2-5
cdr3_aa: CASSSMEETQYF

v_call: TRBV6-1
cdr3_length: 12
j_call: TRBJ1-5
cdr3_aa: CASREQGQPQHF

v_call: TRBV5-6
cdr3_length: 15
j_call: TRBJ2-2
cdr3_aa: CASRFASGRTGELFF

v_call: TRBV6-5
cdr3_length: 16
j_call: TRBJ2-1
cdr3_aa: CASSYSSFDTGNEQFF

v_call: TRBV28
cdr3_length: 14
j_call: TRBJ1-2
cdr3_aa: CASSFIAGNYGYTF

v_call: TRBV5-1
cdr3_length: 13
j_call: TRBJ1-1
cdr3_aa: CASSLDRGDEAFF

v_call: TRBV5-1
cdr3_length: 16
j_call: TRBJ2-2
cdr3_aa: CASSLAASGNTGELFF

v_call: TRBV7-9
cdr3_length: 13
j_call: TRBJ2-5
cdr3_aa: CASSLDWGETQYF

v_call: TRBV7-9
cdr3_length: 18
j_call: TRBJ2-7
cdr3_aa: CSSSSMTGQGSYSYEQYF

v_call: TRBV21-1
cdr3_length: 17
j_call: TRBJ2-2
cdr3_aa: CASSGLKGATNTGELFF

v_call: TRBV19
cdr3_length: 15
j_call: TRBJ1-5
cdr3_aa: CASSLDRGLNQPQHF

v_call: TRBV7-2
cdr3_length: 17
j_call: TRBJ1-5
cdr3_aa: CASSRTGGGMSNQPQHF

v_call: TRBV14
cdr3_length: 15
j_call: TRBJ2-7
cdr3_aa: CASSHRGTGRREQYF

v_call: TRBV27
cdr3_length: 15
j_call: TRBJ1-2
cdr3_aa: CASSLSGSWVYGYTF